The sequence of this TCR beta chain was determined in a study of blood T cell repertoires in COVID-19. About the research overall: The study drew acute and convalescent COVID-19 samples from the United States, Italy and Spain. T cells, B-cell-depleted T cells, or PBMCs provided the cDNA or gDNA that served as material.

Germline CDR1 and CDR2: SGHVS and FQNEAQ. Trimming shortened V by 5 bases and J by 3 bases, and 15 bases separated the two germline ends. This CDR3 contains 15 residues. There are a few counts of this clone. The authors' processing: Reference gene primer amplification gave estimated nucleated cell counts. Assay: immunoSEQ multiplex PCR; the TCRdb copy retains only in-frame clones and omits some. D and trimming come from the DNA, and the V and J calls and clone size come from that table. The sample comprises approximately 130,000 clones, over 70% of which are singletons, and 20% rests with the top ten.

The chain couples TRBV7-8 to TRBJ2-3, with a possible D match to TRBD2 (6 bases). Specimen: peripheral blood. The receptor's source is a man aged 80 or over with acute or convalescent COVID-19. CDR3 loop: CASSPYGGRTDTQYF. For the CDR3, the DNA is TGTGCCAGCAGCCCCTACGGGGGTAGGACAGATACGCAGTATTTT.